What follows are 18 T cell receptor beta chains derived from one specimen sequenced in a study of technical replicates of blood from a few donors. Clones were sequenced by immunoSEQ multiplex PCR, and TCRdb holds only the in-frame ones, with some missing. The data hold 64,000 or so clones, with about 90% observed a single time. What was sequenced was PBMCs. The receptors derive from a human donor in good health. Some clones in this sample may be carry-over from other donors' samples.

The J gene is TRBJ2-3, the V gene TRBV5-4, with unresolved D. The CDR3 has 11 amino acids. CDR1 SGHNT and CDR2 YYREEE come from the germline V gene (reference sequence). The germline V and J ends were trimmed by 3 bases and 5 bases, with 4 bases remaining between them. The CDR3 bases are TGTGCCAGCAGCTCCAGAGATACGCAGTATTTT. Its protein is CASSSRDTQYF.

The chain links TRBV9 to TRBJ2-3; 8 nucleotides agree with TRBD2. The trim removed 4 bases at V and 6 bases at J, leaving 13 bases unmatched. From germline, CDR1 is SGDLS and CDR2 YYNGEE. The CDR3 sequence is 16 residues long. CDR3 sequence (DNA): TGTGCCAGCAGCCTTAGGACTAGCTCGGTTGCGGATACGCAGTATTTT. The encoded protein is CASSLRTSSVADTQYF.

This clone was observed a single time. This sequence joins TRBV5-1 and TRBJ2-7, with a possible D match to TRBD2 (6 bases). Germline loops: CDR1 SGHRS, CDR2 YFSETQ. The CDR3 consists of 14 residues. Trimming stripped 3 bases from V and 1 base from J, with 11 bases between. The chain's CDR3 is CASSWYSGSYEQYF. The CDR3 DNA reads TGCGCCAGCAGCTGGTATAGCGGATCCTACGAGCAGTACTTC.

The CDR3 DNA reads as TGTGCCAGCAGCGCCGCCCGAGAGGATACGCAGTATTTT. Residues: CASSAAREDTQYF. The V and J genes are TRBV7-3 and TRBJ2-3; D ambiguous. Germline V gene lookup returns CDR1 SGHTA and CDR2 FQGTGA. V was pared by 5 bases and J by 6 bases, with 12 bases between. The CDR3 loop spans 13 amino acids.

Only one count was recorded for this clone. V usage is TRBV5-4 and J usage is TRBJ2-7; weak D call: TRBD1 (7 bases). Deletions cut 0 bases from V and 5 bases from J, with 15 bases between. This CDR3 has 15 amino acids. Germline values: CDR1 SGHNT, CDR2 YYREEE (reference sequence). The CDR3 nucleotides read TGTGCCAGCAGCTTGGACGTCAGGGGGGTACACGAGCAGTACTTC. It encodes CASSLDVRGVHEQYF.

The chain links TRBV27 to TRBJ1-4; D not resolved. V lost 3 bases and J 1 base, leaving 12 bases between the germline ends. In germline, CDR1 is MNHEY, CDR2 SMNVEV (reference sequence). This CDR3 comprises 16 residues. The CDR3 nucleotides are TGTGCCAGCAGTTTTAACAGACCCCTAACTAATGAAAAACTGTTTTTT. This sequence encodes CASSFNRPLTNEKLFF. Complete variable domain (other parts from reference TRBV27 and TRBJ1-4): EAQVTQNPRYLITVTGKKLTVTCSQNMNHEYMSWYRQDPGLGLRQIYYSMNVEVTDKGDVPEGYKVSRKEKRNFPLILESPSPNQTSLYFCASSFNRPLTNEKLFFGSGTQLSVL.

The chain couples TRBV11-1 to TRBJ2-1; perhaps TRBD2 as D (6 bases). This CDR3 is built from 16 residues. The germline CDR1 and CDR2 sequences are SGHAT and FQDESV (reference sequence). The V gene lost 5 bases and the J gene lost 4 bases, with 18 bases spanning the gap. The CDR3 here is CASSPSAGSGYNEQFF. The DNA of the CDR3 is TGTGCCAGCAGCCCCAGCGCGGGGTCAGGGTACAATGAGCAGTTCTTC.

DNA of the CDR3: TGTGCCAGCAGCTTGGGGGCGGGGAGCACAGATACGCAGTATTTT. Its translation: CASSLGAGSTDTQYF. This chain uses TRBV5-4 with TRBJ2-3; TRBD2 is a possible D gene (6 bases). V shed 0 bases and J shed 0 bases, with 8 bases lying between them. This CDR3 is 15 amino acids long. The V gene's germline CDR1 is SGHNT and CDR2 YYREEE (reference sequence).

V is TRBV6-5 and J is TRBJ2-1; 10 bases map to TRBD2. Losses at the gene ends were 5 bases for V and 6 bases for J; bases not matched to a gene: 7. This CDR3 has 15 residues. Per the germline V gene, CDR1 is MNHEY and CDR2 is SVGAGI. The CDR3 coding sequence is TGTGCCAGCAGTCCCCAGCGGGGGGGTCTCAATGAGCAGTTCTTC. Amino acid sequence: CASSPQRGGLNEQFF.

The chain employs TRBV4-1 and TRBJ2-7; 9 bases line up with TRBD2. The CDR3 spans 17 residues. CDR1 and CDR2 from the germline V gene are MGHRA and YSYEKL. Trimming cost V 3 bases and J 2 bases; bases outside gene matches: 11. The CDR3 DNA is TGCGCCAGCAGCCAGGGTCTTAGCGGGAGATCGCCCTACGAGCAGTACTTC. Its translation: CASSQGLSGRSPYEQYF.

The chain joins TRBV19 to TRBJ2-1; tentatively, D is TRBD2 (7 bases). This CDR3 has 13 residues. V was shortened by 5 bases and J by 7 bases, with 12 bases between the two germline ends. CDR1 is LNHDA, CDR2 SQIVND, per germline (reference sequence). The CDR3 protein is CASSGGALNEQFF. The CDR3 nucleotides are TGTGCCAGTAGTGGGGGGGCCTTGAATGAGCAGTTCTTC.

The chain is built from TRBV4-2 and TRBJ2-3; D is uncertain. Germline CDR1 LGHNA, CDR2 YNFKEQ. The CDR3 covers 15 residues. Trimming shortened V by 0 bases and J by 5 bases, and 12 bases separated the two germline ends. The CDR3 protein is CASSQDLANVDTQYF. The CDR3 nucleotides are TGTGCCAGCAGCCAAGACTTGGCCAACGTAGATACGCAGTATTTT.

The chain uses TRBV6-5 and TRBJ1-2; 7 nucleotides agree with TRBD1. The CDR3 runs 12 residues. The J segment lost 7 bases and the V segment lost 6 bases, leaving 5 bases of the junction unmatched. CDR1 is MNHEY and CDR2 is SVGAGI in the germline V gene. CDR3 bases: TGTGCCAGCAGATTACAGGGGTTTGGCTACACCTTC. It yields the protein CASRLQGFGYTF.

A few counts support this clone. V usage is TRBV9 and J usage is TRBJ1-6; weak D call: TRBD1 (5 bases). The V gene's germline CDR1 is SGDLS and CDR2 YYNGEE. The germline V and J ends were trimmed by 4 bases and 10 bases, with 15 bases remaining between them. The CDR3 has 14 amino acids. CDR3 DNA: TGTGCCAGCAGCCCCTGGCAGGGCCTATCACCCCTCCACTTT. As protein: CASSPWQGLSPLHF.

The chain combines TRBV29-1 with TRBJ1-3, with D possibly being TRBD1 (6 bases). The V end lost 4 bases, the J end lost 8 bases, and 18 bases lay between the germline ends. CDR3 size: 14 residues. Germline V gives CDR1 SQVTM, CDR2 ANQGSEA. The CDR3 is CSVVAQGNLDTIYF. The CDR3 bases are TGCAGCGTTGTAGCCCAGGGGAATCTGGACACCATATATTTT.

The chain is built from TRBV6-5 and TRBJ1-2, with TRBD1 matching 8 bases. Unmatched junction bases numbered 7, after V lost 6 bases and J lost 4 bases. The CDR3 extends over 14 amino acids. The germline gives CDR1 MNHEY, CDR2 SVGAGI. The CDR3 sequence is CASSYDRGLYGYTF. CDR3 DNA: TGTGCCAGCAGCTACGACAGGGGCCTCTATGGCTACACCTTC.

This clone has a single count. The chain employs TRBV5-4 and TRBJ2-2; 7 nucleotides match TRBD1. Trimming cost V 3 bases and J 1 base; bases outside gene matches: 3. This CDR3 is 15 amino acids long. Germline-derived CDR1 and CDR2 are SGHNT and YYREEE (reference sequence). Here the CDR3 DNA reads TGTGCCAGCAGCTCCGGGACAGTGAACACCGGGGAGCTGTTTTTT. It is translated as CASSSGTVNTGELFF.

This clone appeared a single time. The chain is built from TRBV6-5 and TRBJ2-2; 12 nucleotides align to TRBD2. This CDR3 contains 15 residues. In germline, CDR1 is MNHEY, CDR2 SVGAGI. The ends lost 7 bases at V and 3 bases at J; junction bases unmatched: 3. The CDR3 protein is CASKRTSGDTGELFF. CDR3 coding DNA: TGTGCCAGCAAACGGACTAGCGGGGACACCGGGGAGCTGTTTTTT.